This TCR beta chain comes out of a study of Ad26.COV2.S vaccination and SARS-CoV-2 variants. V was pared by 6 bases and J by 6 bases, with 9 bases between. Germline lookup yields CDR1 SNHLY and CDR2 FYNNEI. This CDR3 has 12 residues. Sequenced by immunoSEQ multiplex PCR; TCRdb stores in-frame clones only, minus some. The sample yields hundreds of thousands of clones, about 86% seen once. The treatment: 15 to 20 received Ad26.COV2.S at low or high dose, single or two shots; 5 received placebo; per-sample allocation not given. Day 63 after the first vaccine or placebo injection was the time point for sampling.

The source material was peripheral blood, sampled in a trial of Ad26.COV2.S vaccine versus placebo. This receptor was identified in a person between 18 and 65 years old who received the Ad26.COV2.S COVID-19 vaccine or a placebo. This rearrangement joins TRBV2 to TRBJ1-3; D is unclear. The CDR3 is CASSRDENTIYF. Written as DNA, the CDR3 is TGTGCCAGCAGCCGGGATGAAAACACCATATATTTT.